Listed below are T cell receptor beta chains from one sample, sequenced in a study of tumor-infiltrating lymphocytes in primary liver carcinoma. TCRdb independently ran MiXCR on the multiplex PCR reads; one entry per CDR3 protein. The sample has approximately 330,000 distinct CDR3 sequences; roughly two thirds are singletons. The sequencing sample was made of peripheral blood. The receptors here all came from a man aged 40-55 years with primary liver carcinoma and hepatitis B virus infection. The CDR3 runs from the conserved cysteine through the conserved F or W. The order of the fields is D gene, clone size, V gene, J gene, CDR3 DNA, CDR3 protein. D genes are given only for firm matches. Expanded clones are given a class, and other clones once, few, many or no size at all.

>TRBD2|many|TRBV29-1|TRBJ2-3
TGCAGCGTCTTCGGGAGGGCCAAAAGCACAGATACGCAGTATTTT
CSVFGRAKSTDTQYF
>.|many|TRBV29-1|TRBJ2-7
TGCAGCGTTGAAGCGGGACCCTACGAGCAGTACTTC
CSVEAGPYEQYF
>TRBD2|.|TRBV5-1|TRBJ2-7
TGCGCCAGCAGCGTTATAGCGGGAGCCTTATGGTACGAGCAGTACTTC
CASSVIAGALWYEQYF
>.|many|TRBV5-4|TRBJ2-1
TGTGCCAGCAGCCAAATGACAGGACCAGACAATGAGCAGTTCTTC
CASSQMTGPDNEQFF
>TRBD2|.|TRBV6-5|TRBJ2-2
TGTGCCAGCAGTTACTCGGGACTAGCGGGAGGCACCGGGGAGATGTTTTTT
CASSYSGLAGGTGEMFF
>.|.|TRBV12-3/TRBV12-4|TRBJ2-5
TGTGCCAGCAGCCGAAGTGAGACAGAGACCCAGTACTTC
CASSRSETETQYF
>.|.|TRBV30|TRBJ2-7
TGTGCCTGGAGTTGGTCGGGAGCTGTACCGAGGCAGTACTTC
CAWSWSGAVPRQYF
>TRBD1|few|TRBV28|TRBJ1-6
TGTGCCAGCAGACACAGGGGGCACAATTCACCCCTCCACTTT
CASRHRGHNSPLHF
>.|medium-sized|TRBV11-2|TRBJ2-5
TGTGCCAGCAGCTCCACAGTTGGAAACCAGGGGGAGACCCAGTACTTC
CASSSTVGNQGETQYF
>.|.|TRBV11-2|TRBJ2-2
TGTGCCACCGCACCCAAGGAGCGTGTCACCGGGGAGCTGTTTTTT
CATAPKERVTGELFF
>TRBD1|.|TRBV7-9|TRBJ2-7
TGTGCCAGCAGCCCCTACGGGACAGGGAGCGAGCAGTACTTC
CASSPYGTGSEQYF
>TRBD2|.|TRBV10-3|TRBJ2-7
TGTGCCATCAGTAGTGATAGCGGGATCGGGCTTGGCGAGCACTACTTC
CAISSDSGIGLGEHYF
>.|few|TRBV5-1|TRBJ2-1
TGCGCCAGCAGCTTGGCCGCTAACTCCTACAATGAGCAGTTCTTC
CASSLAANSYNEQFF
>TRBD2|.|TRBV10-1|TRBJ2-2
TGCGCCAGCAGTATAACACGGGGGGCCGGGGAGCTGTTTTTT
CASSITRGAGELFF
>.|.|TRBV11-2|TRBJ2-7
TGTGCCACCCGCTACTTAGGATCACAGGGTGACGAGCAGTGCTTC
CATRYLGSQGDEQCF
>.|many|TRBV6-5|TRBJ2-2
TGTGCCAGCAGCCAGGGAACCGGGGAGCTGTTTTTT
CASSQGTGELFF
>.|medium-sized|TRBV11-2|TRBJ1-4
TGTGCCAGCAGCAAGACTCCAGGAGGAACAAATGAAAAACTGTTTTTT
CASSKTPGGTNEKLFF
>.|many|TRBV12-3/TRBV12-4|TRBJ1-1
TGTGCCAGCAGGTGGAACACTGAAGCTTTCTTT
CASRWNTEAFF
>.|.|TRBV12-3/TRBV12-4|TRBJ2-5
TGTGTCAGCAGTTTAGGGTTCGAGACCCAATACTTC
CVSSLGFETQYF
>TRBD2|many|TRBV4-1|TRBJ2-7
TGCGCCAGCAGCCAAGAATGGGGGACTAGCGGGAGTTACGAGCAGTACTTC
CASSQEWGTSGSYEQYF
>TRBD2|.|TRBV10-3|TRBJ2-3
TGTGCTATCCAGCCGGGACTACGGATGAATACGCAGTATTTT
CAIQPGLRMNTQYF
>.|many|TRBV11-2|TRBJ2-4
TGTGCCAGCAGCATTAGACTGCGGGAAAACATTCAGTACTTC
CASSIRLRENIQYF
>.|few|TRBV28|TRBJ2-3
TGTGCCAGCAGTTCTTCCCTAGGCCCGACAGATACGCAGTATTTT
CASSSSLGPTDTQYF
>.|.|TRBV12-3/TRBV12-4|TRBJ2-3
TGTGCCAGCACCACTTCAGATAGCACAGTTACCGAGTATTTT
CASTTSDSTVTEYF
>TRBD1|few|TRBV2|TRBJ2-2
TGTGCCAGCAGTAAACAGGGGACCGGGGAGCTGTTTTTT
CASSKQGTGELFF
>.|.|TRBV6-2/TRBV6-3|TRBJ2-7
TGTGCCAGCAGTTACGGGCGGGTTACCTACGAGCAGTACTTC
CASSYGRVTYEQYF
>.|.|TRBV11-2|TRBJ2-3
TGTGCCAGCAGCTTAGCGATTACCCCAGATACGCATTATTTT
CASSLAITPDTHYF
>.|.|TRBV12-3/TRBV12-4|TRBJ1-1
TGTGCCAGCAGTTGGTGGGGGGGGCGGACTGAAGCTTTCTTT
CASSWWGGRTEAFF
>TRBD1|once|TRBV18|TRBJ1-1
TGTGCCAGCTCACCACCGCGTCGACAGGGGGGCACTGAAGCTTTCTTT
CASSPPRRQGGTEAFF
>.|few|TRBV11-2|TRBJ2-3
TGTGTCAGCGCAGGGATCCATACGGATACGCAGTATTTT
CVSAGIHTDTQYF
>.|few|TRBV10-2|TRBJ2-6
TGCGCCAGCAGTGAGCCCCTAAACTACCAAGGGGCCAACGTCCTGACTTTC
CASSEPLNYQGANVLTF
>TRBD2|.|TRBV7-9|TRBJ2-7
TGTGCCAGCAGTCGGACTAGCGGCTACGAGCAGTACTTC
CASSRTSGYEQYF
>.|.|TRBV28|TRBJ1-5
TGTGCCAGCAGTTTCGACCAGGGGTCGAAGCCCCGGCATTTT
CASSFDQGSKPRHF
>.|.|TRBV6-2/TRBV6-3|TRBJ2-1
TGTGTCAGCAGTTACGATTGGAGGGAATATGAGCAGTTCTTC
CVSSYDWREYEQFF
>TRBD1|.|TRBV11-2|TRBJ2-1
TGTGCCAGCAGCTTAGTCCCCCCGGGACAGGGTAACGATGAGCAGTTCTTC
CASSLVPPGQGNDEQFF